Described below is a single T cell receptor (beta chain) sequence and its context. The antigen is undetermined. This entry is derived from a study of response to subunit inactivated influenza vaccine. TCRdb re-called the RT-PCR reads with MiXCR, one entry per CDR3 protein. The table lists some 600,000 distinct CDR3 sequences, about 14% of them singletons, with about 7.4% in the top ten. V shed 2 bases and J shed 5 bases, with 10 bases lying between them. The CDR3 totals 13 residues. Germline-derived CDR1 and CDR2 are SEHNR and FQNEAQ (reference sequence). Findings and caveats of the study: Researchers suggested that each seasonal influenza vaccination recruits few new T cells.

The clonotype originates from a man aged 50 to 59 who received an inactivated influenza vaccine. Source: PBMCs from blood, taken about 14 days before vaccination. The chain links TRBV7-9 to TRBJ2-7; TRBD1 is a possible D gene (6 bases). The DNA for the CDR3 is TGTGCCAGCAGCTTAACACGACAGGACGAGCAGTACTTC. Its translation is CASSLTRQDEQYF.